Listed below are T cell receptor beta chains from one sample, sequenced in a study of Graves' ophthalmopathy and Graves' hyperthyroidism. In TCRdb, the multiplex PCR reads were re-called with MiXCR into one record per CDR3 protein. The profile shows under 350,000 distinct CDR3 sequences, roughly a sixth of them singletons. Sequenced input: peripheral blood. The receptor source for this set is an adult man with Graves' ophthalmopathy. CDR3s include the opening cysteine and the closing phenylalanine or tryptophan. The D gene is left open where the match is weak. Not every row has a clone size; where given, it reads once, few, many or a size class.

J gene,D gene,clone size,V gene,CDR3 DNA,CDR3 protein
TRBJ1-5,TRBD1,-,TRBV6-2/TRBV6-3,TGTGCCAGCAGTTCCAACAGGGGCGTGGGTCAGCCCCAGCATTTT,CASSSNRGVGQPQHF
TRBJ1-2,-,-,TRBV6-1,TGTGCCAGCAGTATGTGGGACGGCGGCTTAGGGGGCTACACCTTC,CASSMWDGGLGGYTF
TRBJ2-7,TRBD2,-,TRBV6-2/TRBV6-3,TGTGCCAGCGTATCGCTAGCGGGGAACTCCTACGAGCAGTACTTC,CASVSLAGNSYEQYF
TRBJ2-2,-,many,TRBV6-1,TGTGCCAGCAGTGACAGGGTCAACGCCGGGGAGCTGTTTTTT,CASSDRVNAGELFF
TRBJ2-3,TRBD1,many,TRBV12-3/TRBV12-4,TGTGCCAGCACAATAGGGGGCATTGGCACAGATACGCAGTATTTT,CASTIGGIGTDTQYF
TRBJ1-1,TRBD1,-,TRBV6-1,TGTGCCAGCAGTAAGGACAGGCAGACTGAAGCTTTCTTT,CASSKDRQTEAFF
TRBJ1-2,-,many,TRBV15,TGTGCCACCAGCAGAGACAACCTTAACTATGGCTACACCTTC,CATSRDNLNYGYTF
TRBJ1-3,-,many,TRBV4-1,TGCGCCAGCAGCCAAGAAGGGACGACCGGAAACACCATATATTTT,CASSQEGTTGNTIYF
TRBJ1-2,TRBD1,-,TRBV6-1,TGTGCCAGCACCCCGACAGGGGCATATGGCTACACCTTC,CASTPTGAYGYTF
TRBJ1-1,TRBD1,many,TRBV7-2,TGTGCCAGCAGCTTCGACAGGGTGATGGGGACTGAAGCTTTCTTT,CASSFDRVMGTEAFF
TRBJ2-5,-,-,TRBV15,TGTGCCACCAGCGTTACAGGGGGGGAAGAGACCCAGTACTTC,CATSVTGGEETQYF
TRBJ1-1,-,-,TRBV27,TGTGCCAGCAGTTTGTGGTACATGAACACTGAAGCTTTCTTT,CASSLWYMNTEAFF
TRBJ2-5,-,-,TRBV30,TGTGCCTGGAGTGTTTTATCGAAGACCCAGTACTTC,CAWSVLSKTQYF
TRBJ2-5,TRBD1,-,TRBV5-1,TGCGCCAGCAGCTTGGGAGTCGGACAGGGACAAGAGACCCAGTACTTC,CASSLGVGQGQETQYF
TRBJ2-2,-,many,TRBV2,TGTGCCAGCAGTCCACAATGGAACACCGGGGAGCTGTTTTTT,CASSPQWNTGELFF
TRBJ2-7,-,many,TRBV4-2,TGTGCCAGCAGCCAAGTCTCCCGGGTTGACGAGCAGTACTTC,CASSQVSRVDEQYF
TRBJ1-5,TRBD1,many,TRBV2,TGTGCCAGCAGCCGGGACAGGGAGATGAATCAGCCCCAGCATTTT,CASSRDREMNQPQHF
TRBJ2-5,-,many,TRBV29-1,TGCAGCGTTGCTGGGTCCACCCAAGAGACCCAGTACTTC,CSVAGSTQETQYF
TRBJ2-5,-,many,TRBV20-1,TGCAGTGCCAGAAACACTGGGTCTGGCCAGACCCAGTACTTC,CSARNTGSGQTQYF
TRBJ2-7,TRBD2,-,TRBV28,TGTGCCAGCAGTTTTCCCCAGCGGGAGGGTTACGAGCAGTACTTC,CASSFPQREGYEQYF
TRBJ1-5,-,many,TRBV19,TGTGCCAGTAGGTTGACAAGTAGGGTAGGTCAGCCCCAGCATTTT,CASRLTSRVGQPQHF
TRBJ1-1,-,many,TRBV11-2,TGTGCCAGCAGGTCGGGCCTCGGAACTGAAGCTTTCTTT,CASRSGLGTEAFF
TRBJ1-1,-,few,TRBV27,TGTGCCAGCGGCGTTGGGGGGCGTACTGAAGCTTTCTTT,CASGVGGRTEAFF
TRBJ2-7,-,many,TRBV20-1,TGCAGTGCTTCGAGGATAATCAACTCCTACGAGCAGTACTTC,CSASRIINSYEQYF
TRBJ1-5,-,many,TRBV30,TGTGCCTGGAGTGGAAGATTAGGAGATCAGCCCCAGCATTTT,CAWSGRLGDQPQHF
TRBJ2-7,-,-,TRBV5-1,TGCGCCAGCAGCACCACGGACACTAGCTCCTACGAGCAGTACTTC,CASSTTDTSSYEQYF
TRBJ1-1,TRBD1,many,TRBV7-2,TGTGCCAGCAGCATACGACAGGGTCTGAACACTGAAGCTTTCTTT,CASSIRQGLNTEAFF
TRBJ2-7,TRBD2,-,TRBV6-5,TGTGCCAGCACGCCTAGCGGGACTAAGGAGCAGTACTTC,CASTPSGTKEQYF
TRBJ2-2,TRBD1,many,TRBV19,TGTGCCAGTAGGGACAGGCCGAACACCGGGGAGCTGTTTTTT,CASRDRPNTGELFF
TRBJ2-6,-,many,TRBV25-1,TGTGCCAGCAGTGAATTGGGGACTGGGGCCAACGTCCTGACTTTC,CASSELGTGANVLTF
TRBJ1-2,-,many,TRBV7-6,TGTGCCAGCAGCCCCGACCCCGGGTCCAAAATATATGGCTACACCTTC,CASSPDPGSKIYGYTF
TRBJ1-2,-,many,TRBV19,TGTGCCAGTAGTATATCGACTGCAAACTATGGCTACACCTTC,CASSISTANYGYTF
TRBJ2-5,TRBD2,many,TRBV28,TGTGCCAGCAGTGGAGTCGGGGAGGGTGAGACCCAGTACTTC,CASSGVGEGETQYF
TRBJ2-7,TRBD1,many,TRBV27,TGTGCCAGCAGTTTCTTGGGACAGGGGTACGAGCAGTACTTC,CASSFLGQGYEQYF
TRBJ2-2,-,few,TRBV10-3,TGTGCCATCAGTGACAGACCCACCGGGGCCGGGGAGCTGTTTTTT,CAISDRPTGAGELFF
TRBJ2-7,-,many,TRBV19,TGTGCCAGTAGTATAGGCGGTAACCTGAACGAGCAGTACTTC,CASSIGGNLNEQYF
TRBJ1-1,-,many,TRBV20-1,TGCAGTGCTAGAGCCCCGCTCCAGTTGGAAGCTTTCTTT,CSARAPLQLEAFF
TRBJ2-5,-,many,TRBV4-1,TGCGCCAGCAGCCAAGAGTGGGGCGGGGAGACCCAGTACTTC,CASSQEWGGETQYF
TRBJ1-2,-,many,TRBV27,TGTGCCAGCAGTTTTAGGCCAGTGGGAGAGCGTGGCTACACCTTC,CASSFRPVGERGYTF
TRBJ2-5,TRBD1,once,TRBV30,TGTGCCTGCTCGACAGGGGGTAACCAAGAGACCCAGTACTTC,CACSTGGNQETQYF
TRBJ2-7,TRBD1,many,TRBV7-2,TGTGCCAGCAGCTTAGCAGGGGGCAGGGGACATTCCTACGAGCAGTACTTC,CASSLAGGRGHSYEQYF
TRBJ1-1,-,many,TRBV28,TGTGCCAGCATCGTATACAGGGTCGGGGAAGCTGAAGCTTTCTTT,CASIVYRVGEAEAFF
TRBJ2-7,-,-,TRBV6-4,TGTGCCAGCAGCTTCGGGGGCAGATACGAGCAGTACTTC,CASSFGGRYEQYF
TRBJ1-2,-,many,TRBV6-2/TRBV6-3,TGTGCCAGCAGACTAGACGCGGCCCGGCCCCCGGATTATGGCTACACCTTC,CASRLDAARPPDYGYTF
TRBJ2-7,-,many,TRBV2,TGTGCCAGCAAGGGGCTCTACGAGCAGTACTTC,CASKGLYEQYF
TRBJ2-7,-,many,TRBV7-9,TGTGCCAGCAGCCGTAATACGGTGACAGGAGACTCCTACGAGCAGTACTTC,CASSRNTVTGDSYEQYF
TRBJ1-1,-,-,TRBV6-1,TGTGCCAGCAGTGAATTTGAGAGGTACACTGAAGCTTTCTTT,CASSEFERYTEAFF
TRBJ2-3,-,-,TRBV4-3,TGCGCCAGCAGCCAGGGGACGGCTCGGGATACGCAGTATTTT,CASSQGTARDTQYF
TRBJ1-2,TRBD1,many,TRBV18,TGTGCCAGCTCGCGGACAGGGGAAGGAGGCTACACCTTC,CASSRTGEGGYTF
TRBJ2-2,-,many,TRBV4-1,TGCGCCAGCAGCCAAGAGTCCAGGGGGAACACCGGGGAGCTGTTTTTT,CASSQESRGNTGELFF
TRBJ2-7,-,many,TRBV6-5,TGTGCCAGCAGTCGTACGCAGGGCTACGAGCAGTACTTC,CASSRTQGYEQYF
TRBJ2-5,-,many,TRBV28,TGTGCCAGCAGTTTTCCTTCCGTCCCCGGTAGCGAGACCCAGTACTTC,CASSFPSVPGSETQYF
TRBJ1-1,TRBD1,many,TRBV29-1,TGCAGCGTTGGAAGGGACAGGATGAACACTGAAGCTTTCTTT,CSVGRDRMNTEAFF